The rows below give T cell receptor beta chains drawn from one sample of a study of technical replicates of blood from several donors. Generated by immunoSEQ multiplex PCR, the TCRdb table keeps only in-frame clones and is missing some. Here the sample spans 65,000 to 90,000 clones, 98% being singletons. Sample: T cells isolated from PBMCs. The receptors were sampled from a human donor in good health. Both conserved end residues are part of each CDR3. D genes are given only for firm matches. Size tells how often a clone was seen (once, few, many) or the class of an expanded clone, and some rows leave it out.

TGTGCCAGCAACGCGAGGAGAAATGAAAAACTGTTTTTT	CASNARRNEKLFF	TRBJ1-4	few	TRBV21-1	.
TGTGCCAGCAGGGAAGCCGGGCAAGAGACCCAGTACTTC	CASREAGQETQYF	TRBJ2-5	.	TRBV9	.
TGTGCCAGCAGCGTAGGCCAGGGGGCCAGCTACACCTTC	CASSVGQGASYTF	TRBJ1-2	.	TRBV9	TRBD1
TGTGCCAGCAGTGACTTAGCGGGTGGAAACGAGCAGTACTTC	CASSDLAGGNEQYF	TRBJ2-7	.	TRBV2	TRBD2
TGTGCCAGCAGTCCAACCCAGGGTGGGGCTGAAAAACTGTTTTTT	CASSPTQGGAEKLFF	TRBJ1-4	.	TRBV28	.
TGTGCCAGTAGTATAATCTTCCGGGACACTAGCACAGATACGCAGTATTTT	CASSIIFRDTSTDTQYF	TRBJ2-3	.	TRBV19	.
TGTGCCAGCAATAGCGGGAGGGCTCTATATGAGACCCAGTACTTC	CASNSGRALYETQYF	TRBJ2-5	.	TRBV27	TRBD2
TGTGCCTGGAGTGTAACAGGGCTGCGAAACACCATATATTTT	CAWSVTGLRNTIYF	TRBJ1-3	.	TRBV30	.
TGCAGTGCTACACCTCGGGAAAAACTGTTTTTT	CSATPREKLFF	TRBJ1-4	.	TRBV20-1	.
TGTGCCGACGGGAAGAGCAATCAGCCCCAGCATTTT	CADGKSNQPQHF	TRBJ1-5	once	TRBV6-5	.
TGTGCCAGCAGCCGCTTGCTAGCGGGTTATAATGAGCAGTTCTTC	CASSRLLAGYNEQFF	TRBJ2-1	.	TRBV6-4	TRBD2
TGTGCCAGCAGCATCGACAGGGGAGATGGCTACACCTTC	CASSIDRGDGYTF	TRBJ1-2	.	TRBV5-5	TRBD1
TGTGCCAGTAGTATGATTGGGACAGGGGGCAGCGGCTACACCTTC	CASSMIGTGGSGYTF	TRBJ1-2	.	TRBV19	TRBD1
TGTGCCATCAGTGAGTTGGAGGACGGAATACAAGAGACCCAGTACTTC	CAISELEDGIQETQYF	TRBJ2-5	.	TRBV10-3	.
TGTGCCAGCAGTTACTCCGGACTAGCTTCTACCGGGGAGCTGTTTTTT	CASSYSGLASTGELFF	TRBJ2-2	.	TRBV6-5	TRBD2
TGTGCCAGCAGCTTGGGGGCGCAGGGTAAGGGGGAAAAACTGTTTTTT	CASSLGAQGKGEKLFF	TRBJ1-4	.	TRBV5-6	.
TGTGCCAGTAGTGCCGTCCGGGACCCTGACCGACCGGGGGGTAATCAGCCCCAGCATTTT	CASSAVRDPDRPGGNQPQHF	TRBJ1-5	.	TRBV19	.
TGTGCCAGCAGGGAACAGGGCCGCGGCTACACCTTC	CASREQGRGYTF	TRBJ1-2	.	TRBV5-4	.
TGTGCCAGCAGCTTTACACTATATGGTGAAAAACTGTTTTTT	CASSFTLYGEKLFF	TRBJ1-4	.	TRBV7-6	.
TGCGCCAGCAGCTTAGGGGTCACCCTAGCGGTAACCTACGAGCAGTACTTC	CASSLGVTLAVTYEQYF	TRBJ2-7	.	TRBV5-1	TRBD2
TGTGCCAGCAGTGCCCGGGACACCTCCTCCTACGAGCAGTACTTC	CASSARDTSSYEQYF	TRBJ2-7	.	TRBV6-1	.
TGTGCCAGCAGCCCCTCCTCCGGGACATTCCAAGAGACCCAGTACTTC	CASSPSSGTFQETQYF	TRBJ2-5	.	TRBV9	.
TGTGCCATCAGTGAGGACCCGACAGGGACTTTCTTT	CAISEDPTGTFF	TRBJ1-1	.	TRBV10-3	TRBD1
TGTGCCAGCTCACGGACAGAAGAGAACACTGAAGCTTTCTTT	CASSRTEENTEAFF	TRBJ1-1	.	TRBV18	.
TGTGCTAGCAGCCCGGGACAGTCCCAAGAGACCCAGTACTTC	CASSPGQSQETQYF	TRBJ2-5	.	TRBV7-7	TRBD1
TGTGCCAGCAGCTTGGACAGGGAAGTAGAGTATGGCTACACCTTC	CASSLDREVEYGYTF	TRBJ1-2	.	TRBV7-2	TRBD1
TGTGCCAGCAGCTTAGGAGGGCTCACCGGGGAGCTGTTTTTT	CASSLGGLTGELFF	TRBJ2-2	.	TRBV7-9	.
TGTGCCTGGACCGGGACAGTTGACACCGGGGAGCTGTTTTTT	CAWTGTVDTGELFF	TRBJ2-2	.	TRBV30	TRBD1
TGTGCCAGCACCCCAACAGGGATTAGCACAGATACGCAGTATTTT	CASTPTGISTDTQYF	TRBJ2-3	.	TRBV7-9	.
TGCGCCAGCAGCTTGGTTAGCGCATCCTACAATGAGCAGTTCTTC	CASSLVSASYNEQFF	TRBJ2-1	once	TRBV5-1	.
TGTGCCAGCAGCTTGGTCGTCGGGGAGGCTACCTACGAGCAGTACTTC	CASSLVVGEATYEQYF	TRBJ2-7	.	TRBV5-4	.
TGTGCCTGGAGTGGGGACAGAGAGACCCAGTACTTC	CAWSGDRETQYF	TRBJ2-5	.	TRBV30	TRBD1
TGTGCCAGCAGCTTAGACCTAAACGAGCAGTACTTC	CASSLDLNEQYF	TRBJ2-7	.	TRBV11-3	.
TGTGCCAGCAGTTCAACAGGGGGAGGTCAGCCCCAGCATTTT	CASSSTGGGQPQHF	TRBJ1-5	.	TRBV6-1	TRBD1
TGTGCCAGCAGCGTAGCAGGGACAGTTGAAGCTTTCTTT	CASSVAGTVEAFF	TRBJ1-1	.	TRBV9	TRBD1
TGCGCCAGCAGCCAAGACACGGGAACCTACAATGAGCAGTTCTTC	CASSQDTGTYNEQFF	TRBJ2-1	.	TRBV4-1	.
TGTGCCAGCAGCTTGGGAGGGTTAGCCAAAAACATTCAGTACTTC	CASSLGGLAKNIQYF	TRBJ2-4	.	TRBV5-4	.
TGTGCCAGCAGCTTTTCGGGACTAGTCTCCAATGAGCAGTTCTTC	CASSFSGLVSNEQFF	TRBJ2-1	.	TRBV11-1	TRBD2
TGTGCCAGCAGCCGGGACATTTACGAGCAGTACTTC	CASSRDIYEQYF	TRBJ2-7	once	TRBV5-6	.
TGTGCCAGCACTCAACACGAGGGGGGGACAGATACGCAGTATTTT	CASTQHEGGTDTQYF	TRBJ2-3	once	TRBV6-6	.
TGTGCCTGGAGTGTCGGGACAGGGCATGGCTACACCTTC	CAWSVGTGHGYTF	TRBJ1-2	.	TRBV30	TRBD1
TGTGCCAGCAGGGCGGGAGCGGGTGATACGCAGTATTTT	CASRAGAGDTQYF	TRBJ2-3	.	TRBV2	TRBD2
TGTGCCAGCAGTTTCGAGGTTTATCAGCCCCAGCATTTT	CASSFEVYQPQHF	TRBJ1-5	.	TRBV28	.
TGTGCCAGCACCGGACAGACTAGCGGGAGGGACTACGAGCAGTACTTC	CASTGQTSGRDYEQYF	TRBJ2-7	.	TRBV2	TRBD2
TGCAGCGTTGGACAGAGCACAGATACGCAGTATTTT	CSVGQSTDTQYF	TRBJ2-3	.	TRBV29-1	.
TGTGCCAGCAGACCGTCTGGGACTAGCGGACTAAGTGGGACCGGGGAGCTGTTTTTT	CASRPSGTSGLSGTGELFF	TRBJ2-2	.	TRBV2	TRBD2
TGTGCCAGCAGCTTCCGAGGGCAGACCCAGTACTTC	CASSFRGQTQYF	TRBJ2-5	once	TRBV7-2	.
TGCAGCGGCCGGGACTTTGCTAGCACAGATACGCAGTATTTT	CSGRDFASTDTQYF	TRBJ2-3	.	TRBV29-1	.
TGTGCCAGCAGCTATGGACAGGGCCAAGAGACCCAGTACTTC	CASSYGQGQETQYF	TRBJ2-5	.	TRBV6-6	TRBD1
TGCGCCAGCAGCCAAGAATCGGCGGGAGCAGGCTATGAGCAGTTCTTC	CASSQESAGAGYEQFF	TRBJ2-1	.	TRBV4-3	TRBD2
TGTGCCAGCAGCCAATACCGGGGGGCACGGGAGCAGTACTTC	CASSQYRGAREQYF	TRBJ2-7	.	TRBV16	.
TGTGCCAGCTCATCCGAGCGGGAGTTTCCCGGGGAGCTGTTTTTT	CASSSEREFPGELFF	TRBJ2-2	.	TRBV18	TRBD2
TGTGCCAGCAGCTTAAGGACTAGCGGGGCCGGGGAGCAGTTCTTC	CASSLRTSGAGEQFF	TRBJ2-1	.	TRBV7-3	TRBD2
TGTGCCAGCAGTGAAGTCCGACAGCCCAATCAGCCCCAGCATTTT	CASSEVRQPNQPQHF	TRBJ1-5	once	TRBV6-1	.
TGTGCCACCAGAGTCGGGACAGGATTCGGCAATCAGCCCCAGCATTTT	CATRVGTGFGNQPQHF	TRBJ1-5	.	TRBV15	TRBD1
TGTGCCAGCAGCTTGAGGGGACTAGCGGGAGGGCCGGACTACGAGCAGTACTTC	CASSLRGLAGGPDYEQYF	TRBJ2-7	.	TRBV7-9	TRBD2
TGTGCCAGTAGTCAACTAGCGGGAGATCTATACGAGCAGTACTTC	CASSQLAGDLYEQYF	TRBJ2-7	.	TRBV19	TRBD2